This T cell receptor (beta chain) was sequenced during a study of shared clonotypes between healthy human individuals (dated by TCRdb to about 2020). About the full investigation: Three men and two women, aged 18 to 49 years, made up the cohort. Per donor, three plates each were used for CD4 naive and CD4 memory, two for CD8 naive, and one for CD8 memory. The study deeply sequenced blood TCR repertoires of about 5 healthy adults to estimate repertoire size and the extent of clonotype sharing between individuals. To increase sequencing depth and limit assay-specific biases, different laboratories used diverse techniques to prepare libraries and sequence TCR repertoires. Leukapheresis yielded between about 0.94 and 10 billion PBMCs per donor.

The donors were healthy, HIV-negative adults with no recently reported acute infections or vaccinations. Every donor was a Caucasian adult living in Nashville, Tennessee, USA. Magnetic negative selection was used to enrich CD4+ T cells, after which naive cells were positively selected on CD45RA and the negative fraction became the memory subset. Blood was collected by leukapheresis, and PBMCs were isolated by Ficoll-Histopaque density gradient centrifugation and then cryopreserved in liquid nitrogen vapor phase. Purity and quantity of every magnetically sorted T cell population were checked by analytical flow cytometry. Genomic DNA was isolated from each sorted fraction and quantified by UV absorbance on a Nanodrop 2000c. Results and caveats for the whole study, not just this receptor: Sampling was restricted to blood, and TCR repertoires in tissues likely differ from the TCR repertoires found in blood. Clonotypes shared by all four sorted-subset donors showed higher generation probabilities than non-shared clonotypes. Rarefaction of sorted-subset datasets indicated incomplete sequencing despite the large sequencing depth. About 5% of naive CD4, 3% to 4% of naive CD8, around 2.3% of memory CD4, and about 0.4% of memory CD8 clonotypes were shared across four donors. Pairwise subsampling indicated that sequencing depth was expected to affect the degree of clonotype sharing among donors. The genetic and exposure-history diversity represented was limited by the small number of donors. Naive subsets generally had larger estimated clonotype richness than memory subsets did.

At the junction V is shortened by 3 bases and J by 4 bases; bases outside the gene matches: 4. The CDR3 has 15 amino acids, counting the end cysteine and phenylalanine. The CDR3 DNA has 45 bases and is translated from base 1. From the germline V gene, CDR1 is KGHSH and CDR2 is LQKENI. Notes on this clone: The specificity of this receptor is unknown. The record has no base qualities; no much larger clone is one base away.

TCR CDR3 regions were amplified from genomic DNA by multiplex PCR using the deep immunoSEQ assay. Extracted genomic DNA from each cell subset was distributed evenly across all wells of several immunoSEQ 96-well plates, and each plate was treated as a replicate. For sorted subsets, about 200 ng genomic DNA, equal to approximately 30,000 T cell genomes, was loaded into each replicate PCR. Purified libraries were measured with a Qubit 3.0 fluorometer, size-checked on a Bioanalyzer 2100, and measured again with the KAPA Library Quantification kit. Every immunoSEQ 96-well plate was sequenced on a dedicated single-read 150-cycle Illumina NextSeq 550 flow cell. Under the source paper's analysis protocol: The immunoSEQ output contained only junctional sequences without quality scores, so filtering could not match that applied to full-length reads. Sequences were annotated with PyIR, a Python wrapper for IgBLAST v1.9, and V/J genes and CDR3 were assigned using IMGT germline references. Any read was removed if the V/J assignment was weak (E-value above 1e-6), the CDR3 was missing, or the read contained stop codons, out-of-frame junctions, or ambiguous translated residues. V3J clonotypes were defined as sequences sharing an identical inferred V gene, J gene, and CDR3 amino acid sequence. Percentage overlap between repertoires was calculated by dividing the number of shared unique clonotypes by the size of the smaller repertoire. Three approaches were used to assess repertoire richness: RTK rarefaction, the Chao1 estimator, and Recon v2.1 estimates of unobserved clonotypes. Generation probabilities were computed with OLGA for all TCRbeta clonotypes obtained by the gDNA method from a few donors. Sourced from immuneACCESS, this table was stored by TCRdb with only in-frame sequences that have V and J called. A share of the clones is absent; for the studies checked, an unresolved V gene accounts for under half, and the remainder has no known explanation. From that table come the V and J calls and clone size; the DNA was used to work out D and trimming. This sample comprises a few million clones, over 90% of them detected only once. Together, the top ten hold under 0.45% of the sample.

Input material: naive CD4+ T cells from PBMCs. The cell subset or site label for this specimen denotes: CD45RA+ positively selected. The V gene is TRBV18 and the J gene is TRBJ1-2, and TRBD1 aligns with 11 junction nucleotides. The TCR originated in a man aged 18 to 29 in good health. Some clones in this sample may be carry-over from other donors' samples. The nucleotides read TGTGCCAGCTCACCTTCGGGACAGGGGGTCTATGGCTACACCTTC. The resulting protein is CASSPSGQGVYGYTF.